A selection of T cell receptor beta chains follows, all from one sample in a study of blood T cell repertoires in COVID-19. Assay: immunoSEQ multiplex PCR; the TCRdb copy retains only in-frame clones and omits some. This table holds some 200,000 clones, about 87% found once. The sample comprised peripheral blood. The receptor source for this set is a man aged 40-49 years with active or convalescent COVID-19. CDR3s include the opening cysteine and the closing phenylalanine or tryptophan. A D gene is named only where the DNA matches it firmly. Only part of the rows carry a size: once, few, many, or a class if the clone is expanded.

DNA: TGTGCCAGCAGCTTGGTAAGCGGGAACACTGAAGCTTTCTTT; CDR3: CASSLVSGNTEAFF; V: TRBV5-8; J: TRBJ1-1; D: .; size: .
DNA: TGTGCCAGCAGTGATTCGGGGGTGGCCTACAATGAGCAGTTCTTC; CDR3: CASSDSGVAYNEQFF; V: TRBV2; J: TRBJ2-1; D: .; size: many
DNA: TGTGCCAGCAGCTTAGGCCTCGGGACACTTCTCACAGATACGCAGTATTTT; CDR3: CASSLGLGTLLTDTQYF; V: TRBV13; J: TRBJ2-3; D: .; size: .
DNA: TGTGCCTGGAGTGTCAGGGGTGACACTGAAGCTTTCTTT; CDR3: CAWSVRGDTEAFF; V: TRBV30; J: TRBJ1-1; D: .; size: .
DNA: TGTGCCATCAGTGTAGCGGGCGGGGTAGGCACCGGGGAGCTGTTTTTT; CDR3: CAISVAGGVGTGELFF; V: TRBV10-3; J: TRBJ2-2; D: TRBD2; size: .
DNA: TGTGCCACAGTTGGGCAGGTCGCTAACTATGGCTACACCTTC; CDR3: CATVGQVANYGYTF; V: TRBV10-3; J: TRBJ1-2; D: .; size: .
DNA: TGTGCCAGCAGTGCCGGGGAGGCTGAAGCTTTCTTT; CDR3: CASSAGEAEAFF; V: TRBV6-2/TRBV6-3; J: TRBJ1-1; D: .; size: .
DNA: TGCGCCAGCAGCCAGAACCCCCAGGGGGCAGGAGGCTACACCTTC; CDR3: CASSQNPQGAGGYTF; V: TRBV4-3; J: TRBJ1-2; D: TRBD1; size: .
DNA: TGCGCCAGCGGAAGGGGTTCGGACGACGAGCAGTACTTC; CDR3: CASGRGSDDEQYF; V: TRBV5-1; J: TRBJ2-7; D: .; size: .
DNA: TGTGCCAGCAGCGTATACGGTGGGCTCTTTAATGAGCAGTTCTTC; CDR3: CASSVYGGLFNEQFF; V: TRBV9; J: TRBJ2-1; D: .; size: .
DNA: TGCAGTGCGGGTGACAGTTATACGCAGTATTTT; CDR3: CSAGDSYTQYF; V: TRBV20-1; J: TRBJ2-3; D: .; size: .
DNA: TGTGCCAGCAGCCCTACCTCCGGGACAGGGGGGGGCTACACCTTC; CDR3: CASSPTSGTGGGYTF; V: TRBV3-1/TRBV3-2; J: TRBJ1-2; D: TRBD1; size: .
DNA: TGCAGCGTGGGGACAGGCACGACCTACGAGCAGTACTTC; CDR3: CSVGTGTTYEQYF; V: TRBV29-1; J: TRBJ2-7; D: TRBD1; size: .
DNA: TGTGCCAGCAGCCAGACTAGCGGGGGGACAGATACGCAGTATTTT; CDR3: CASSQTSGGTDTQYF; V: TRBV4-2; J: TRBJ2-3; D: TRBD2; size: .
DNA: TGTGCCTGGAGTGCCGGGGTCGAGCAGTTCTTC; CDR3: CAWSAGVEQFF; V: TRBV30; J: TRBJ2-1; D: .; size: once
DNA: TGTGCCAGCAGTTACCCGGGACTAGCGGGGGACTGGGAGACCCAGTACTTC; CDR3: CASSYPGLAGDWETQYF; V: TRBV6-2/TRBV6-3; J: TRBJ2-5; D: TRBD2; size: .
DNA: TGTGCCTGGAGTGTCGGGGGTTCGGCTTTCTTT; CDR3: CAWSVGGSAFF; V: TRBV30; J: TRBJ1-1; D: .; size: .
DNA: TGTGCCAGCAGCAAGACAGGGGGCACTAATGAAAAACTGTTTTTT; CDR3: CASSKTGGTNEKLFF; V: TRBV11-2; J: TRBJ1-4; D: TRBD1; size: .
DNA: TGTGCCAGCAGTGTCTTCGGGACTAGCGGGGGGGCAAGCACAGATACGCAGTATTTT; CDR3: CASSVFGTSGGASTDTQYF; V: TRBV6-4; J: TRBJ2-3; D: TRBD2; size: .
DNA: TGTGCCAGCAGTTGGGGGGGACAGGGCGGCAATCAGCCCCAGCATTTT; CDR3: CASSWGGQGGNQPQHF; V: TRBV27; J: TRBJ1-5; D: TRBD1; size: once
DNA: TGTGCCAGCAGACTCGGGACAGGGGTGGCCGGGGAGCTGTTTTTT; CDR3: CASRLGTGVAGELFF; V: TRBV6-5; J: TRBJ2-2; D: TRBD1; size: .
DNA: TGTGCCAGTAGTATGTGGGCTCCGGGGGGCAATCAGCCCCAGCATTTT; CDR3: CASSMWAPGGNQPQHF; V: TRBV19; J: TRBJ1-5; D: .; size: .
DNA: TGTGCCAGCAGCTTGGGACAGGGGGGAGGCGAGCAGTACTTC; CDR3: CASSLGQGGGEQYF; V: TRBV5-6; J: TRBJ2-7; D: TRBD1; size: once
DNA: TGTGCCAGCAGTTTACAGGGGGTAAGGAATCAGCCCCAGCATTTT; CDR3: CASSLQGVRNQPQHF; V: TRBV28; J: TRBJ1-5; D: TRBD1; size: .
DNA: TGTGCAAGTCGCTTTCCCGGGACAGGGGTGGCCGGGGAGCTGTTTTTT; CDR3: CASRFPGTGVAGELFF; V: TRBV12-2; J: TRBJ2-2; D: .; size: .
DNA: TGTGCCAGCAGCCGGGTCGCAGATACGCAGTATTTT; CDR3: CASSRVADTQYF; V: TRBV7-9; J: TRBJ2-3; D: .; size: .
DNA: TGTGCCAGCAGTTACTCGACGGGGAAAGAGACCCAGTACTTC; CDR3: CASSYSTGKETQYF; V: TRBV6-6; J: TRBJ2-5; D: .; size: .
DNA: TGTGCCAGTAGTACTTTGACAAGGAACACTGAAGCTTTCTTT; CDR3: CASSTLTRNTEAFF; V: TRBV19; J: TRBJ1-1; D: .; size: .
DNA: TGTGCCAGCAGTAACAGGGCCCGGGACAGTAGGTTCACTTACGGGGAGCTGTTTTTT; CDR3: CASSNRARDSRFTYGELFF; V: TRBV28; J: TRBJ2-2; D: TRBD1; size: .
DNA: TGTGCCAGCAGGAAGGGACAGGATAATTCACCCCTCCACTTT; CDR3: CASRKGQDNSPLHF; V: TRBV2; J: TRBJ1-6; D: TRBD1; size: few
DNA: TGCAGTGCTAGTCCCGGGGGGGCTTACGGGGAGCTGTTTTTT; CDR3: CSASPGGAYGELFF; V: TRBV20-1; J: TRBJ2-2; D: TRBD2; size: .
DNA: TGTGCCAGCAGTTTAGGGCTAGCGGGCTACGAGCAGTACTTC; CDR3: CASSLGLAGYEQYF; V: TRBV27; J: TRBJ2-7; D: TRBD2; size: .
DNA: TGCGCCAGCAGCCGGGACAGGGGTCGATATGGCTACACCTTC; CDR3: CASSRDRGRYGYTF; V: TRBV4-1; J: TRBJ1-2; D: TRBD1; size: .
DNA: TGCAGCGTTGGACAGCGCTCTGGGGCCAACGTCCTGACTTTC; CDR3: CSVGQRSGANVLTF; V: TRBV29-1; J: TRBJ2-6; D: .; size: .
DNA: TGTGCCAGCAGCCAAAGACTAGCGGGGGGGCAGGATACGCAGTATTTT; CDR3: CASSQRLAGGQDTQYF; V: TRBV7-2; J: TRBJ2-3; D: TRBD2; size: .
DNA: TGTGCCAGCAGTTTACAGGGGGCGCAGACCTACGAGCAGTACTTC; CDR3: CASSLQGAQTYEQYF; V: TRBV7-2; J: TRBJ2-7; D: TRBD1; size: .
DNA: TGTGCCAGCAGTTACCCGGACGGGGGATCACCCCTCCACTTT; CDR3: CASSYPDGGSPLHF; V: TRBV6-5; J: TRBJ1-6; D: .; size: .
DNA: TGTGCCAGCAGTTTATGGGAGGGCTCTGGAAACACCATATATTTT; CDR3: CASSLWEGSGNTIYF; V: TRBV28; J: TRBJ1-3; D: .; size: .
DNA: TGTGCCACCAGCAGAGGGACAGGGCAAGGGCCCCAGCATTTT; CDR3: CATSRGTGQGPQHF; V: TRBV15; J: TRBJ1-5; D: TRBD1; size: .
DNA: TGTGCCAGCAGACAAGACAGGGTTTGGGAGAACACCGGGGAGCTGTTTTTT; CDR3: CASRQDRVWENTGELFF; V: TRBV5-8; J: TRBJ2-2; D: TRBD1; size: many
DNA: TGTGCCAGCAGCTCCGTCGGGTACGAGCAGTACTTC; CDR3: CASSSVGYEQYF; V: TRBV7-8; J: TRBJ2-7; D: .; size: few
DNA: TGTGCCAGCAGTGTGGACAGGGCGAGCACAGATACGCAGTATTTT; CDR3: CASSVDRASTDTQYF; V: TRBV2; J: TRBJ2-3; D: TRBD1; size: few
DNA: TGTGCCTGGAGTGGACAGGGGGGGCTCGAGCAGTACTTC; CDR3: CAWSGQGGLEQYF; V: TRBV30; J: TRBJ2-7; D: TRBD1; size: .
DNA: TGTGCCAGCCTAGGGGGCCCTGTGAACACTGAAGCTTTCTTT; CDR3: CASLGGPVNTEAFF; V: TRBV2; J: TRBJ1-1; D: TRBD1; size: .
DNA: TGCGCCAGCAGCTTGGGGGCATCGGGGGTATTTGGCTACACCTTC; CDR3: CASSLGASGVFGYTF; V: TRBV5-1; J: TRBJ1-2; D: .; size: .
DNA: TGCGCCAGCAGCCCAGCCCGGTTTAGCGGAACCCAAGAGACCCAGTACTTC; CDR3: CASSPARFSGTQETQYF; V: TRBV5-1; J: TRBJ2-5; D: .; size: .
DNA: TGTGCCAGCAGCCTCACAGGATACGAGCAGTACTTC; CDR3: CASSLTGYEQYF; V: TRBV9; J: TRBJ2-7; D: .; size: .
DNA: TGTGCCAGCAGCTTTGGTAGCGGGGGATACAATGAGCAGTTCTTC; CDR3: CASSFGSGGYNEQFF; V: TRBV5-6; J: TRBJ2-1; D: TRBD2; size: .
DNA: TGTGCCACCAGTGAACCGTCCAGGGTCTCCTTTAATCAGCCCCAGCATTTT; CDR3: CATSEPSRVSFNQPQHF; V: TRBV24-1; J: TRBJ1-5; D: .; size: few
DNA: TGTGCCACCAGTGATACCCGAGGGGGGGCGAGCACAGATACGCAGTATTTT; CDR3: CATSDTRGGASTDTQYF; V: TRBV24-1; J: TRBJ2-3; D: .; size: .